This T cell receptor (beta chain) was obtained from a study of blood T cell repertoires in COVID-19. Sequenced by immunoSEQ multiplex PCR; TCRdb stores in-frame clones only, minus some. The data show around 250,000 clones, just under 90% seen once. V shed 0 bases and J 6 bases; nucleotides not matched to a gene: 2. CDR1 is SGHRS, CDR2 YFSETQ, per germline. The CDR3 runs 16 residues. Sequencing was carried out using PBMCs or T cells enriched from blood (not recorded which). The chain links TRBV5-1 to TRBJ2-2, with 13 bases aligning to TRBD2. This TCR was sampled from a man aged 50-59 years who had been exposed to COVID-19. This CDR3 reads CASSLATSGRAGELFF. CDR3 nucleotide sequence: TGCGCCAGCAGCTTGGCCACTAGCGGGAGGGCCGGGGAGCTGTTTTTT.